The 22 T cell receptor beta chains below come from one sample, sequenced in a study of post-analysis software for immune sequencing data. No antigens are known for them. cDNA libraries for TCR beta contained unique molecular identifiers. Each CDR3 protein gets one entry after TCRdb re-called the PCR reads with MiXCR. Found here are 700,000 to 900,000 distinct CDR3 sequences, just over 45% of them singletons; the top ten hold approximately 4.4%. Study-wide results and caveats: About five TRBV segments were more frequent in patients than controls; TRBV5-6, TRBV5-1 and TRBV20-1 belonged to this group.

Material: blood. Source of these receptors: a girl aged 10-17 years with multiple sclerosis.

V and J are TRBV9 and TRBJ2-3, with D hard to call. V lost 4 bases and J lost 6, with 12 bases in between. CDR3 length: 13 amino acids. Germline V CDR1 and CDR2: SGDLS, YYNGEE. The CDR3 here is CASSFDLKDTQYF. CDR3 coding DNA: TGTGCCAGCAGCTTCGATCTCAAGGATACGCAGTATTTT.

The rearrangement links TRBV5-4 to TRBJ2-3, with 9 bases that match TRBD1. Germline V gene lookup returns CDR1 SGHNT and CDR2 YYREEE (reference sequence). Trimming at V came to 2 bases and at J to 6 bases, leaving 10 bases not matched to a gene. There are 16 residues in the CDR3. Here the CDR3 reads CASSFPRQGVMDTQYF. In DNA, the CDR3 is TGTGCCAGCAGCTTCCCCAGACAGGGGGTGATGGATACGCAGTATTTT.

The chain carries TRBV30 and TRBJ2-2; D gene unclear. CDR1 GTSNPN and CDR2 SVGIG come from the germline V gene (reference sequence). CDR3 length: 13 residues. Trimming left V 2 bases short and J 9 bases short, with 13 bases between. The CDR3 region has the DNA TGTGCCTGGAGTCGAACAACTGCACGGGAGCTGTTTTTT. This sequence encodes CAWSRTTARELFF.

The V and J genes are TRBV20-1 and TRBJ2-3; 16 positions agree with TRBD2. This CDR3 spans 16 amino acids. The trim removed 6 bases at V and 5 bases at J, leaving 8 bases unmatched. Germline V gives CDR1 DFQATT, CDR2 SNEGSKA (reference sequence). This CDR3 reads CSARGGLAGGLDTQYF. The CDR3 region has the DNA TGCAGTGCCCGGGGGGGACTAGCGGGAGGGCTAGATACGCAGTATTTT.

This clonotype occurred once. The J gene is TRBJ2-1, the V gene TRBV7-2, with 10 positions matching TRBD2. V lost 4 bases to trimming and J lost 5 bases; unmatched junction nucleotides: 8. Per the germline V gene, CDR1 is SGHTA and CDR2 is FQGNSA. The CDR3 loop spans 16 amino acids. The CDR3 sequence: CASSSRPLAGNNEQFF. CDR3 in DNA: TGTGCCAGCAGCTCGAGGCCACTAGCGGGAAACAATGAGCAGTTCTTC.

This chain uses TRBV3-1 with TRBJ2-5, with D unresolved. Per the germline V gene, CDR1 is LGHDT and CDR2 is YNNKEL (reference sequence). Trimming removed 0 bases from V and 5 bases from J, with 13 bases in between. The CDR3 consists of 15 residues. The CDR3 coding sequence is TGTGCCAGCAGCCAAGATCGCGCGAGAACGGAGACCCAGTACTTC. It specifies CASSQDRARTETQYF.

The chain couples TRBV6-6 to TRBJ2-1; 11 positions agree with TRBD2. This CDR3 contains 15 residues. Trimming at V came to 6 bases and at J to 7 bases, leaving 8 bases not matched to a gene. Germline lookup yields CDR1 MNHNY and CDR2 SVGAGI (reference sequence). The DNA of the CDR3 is TGTGCCAGCAGGCTCCTAGCGGGAGGATTGAATGAGCAGTTCTTC. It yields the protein CASRLLAGGLNEQFF.

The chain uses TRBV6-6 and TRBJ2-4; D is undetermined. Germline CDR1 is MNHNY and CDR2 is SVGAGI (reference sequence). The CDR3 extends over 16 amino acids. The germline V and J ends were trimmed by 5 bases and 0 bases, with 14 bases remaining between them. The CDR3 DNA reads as TGTGCCAGCAGTCCCCCGGGCTCCAGAGCCAAAAACATTCAGTACTTC. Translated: CASSPPGSRAKNIQYF.

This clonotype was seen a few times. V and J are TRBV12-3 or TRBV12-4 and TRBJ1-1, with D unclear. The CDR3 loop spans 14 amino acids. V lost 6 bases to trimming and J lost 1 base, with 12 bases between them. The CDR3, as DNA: TGTGCCAGCAGCCTCTCCTCGGGGAACACTGAAGCTTTCTTT. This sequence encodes CASSLSSGNTEAFF.

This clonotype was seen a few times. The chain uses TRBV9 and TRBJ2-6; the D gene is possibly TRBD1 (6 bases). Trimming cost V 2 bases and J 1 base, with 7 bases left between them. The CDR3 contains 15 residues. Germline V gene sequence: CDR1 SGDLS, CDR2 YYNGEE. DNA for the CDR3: TGTGCCAGCAGCGTTACAGGGTCTGGGGCCAACGTCCTGACTTTC. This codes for CASSVTGSGANVLTF. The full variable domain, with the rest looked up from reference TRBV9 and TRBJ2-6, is DSGVTQTPKHLITATGQRVTLRCSPRSGDLSVYWYQQSLDQGLQFLIQYYNGEERAKGNILERFSAQQFPDLHSELNLSSLELGDSALYFCASSVTGSGANVLTFGAGSRLTVL.

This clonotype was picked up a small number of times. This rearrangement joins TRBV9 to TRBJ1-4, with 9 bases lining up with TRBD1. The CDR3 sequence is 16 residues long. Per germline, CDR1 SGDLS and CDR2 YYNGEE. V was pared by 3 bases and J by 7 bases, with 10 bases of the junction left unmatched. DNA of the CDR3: TGTGCCAGCAGCGCGGACAGGGGAACCCTAGGTGAAAAACTGTTTTTT. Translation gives CASSADRGTLGEKLFF.

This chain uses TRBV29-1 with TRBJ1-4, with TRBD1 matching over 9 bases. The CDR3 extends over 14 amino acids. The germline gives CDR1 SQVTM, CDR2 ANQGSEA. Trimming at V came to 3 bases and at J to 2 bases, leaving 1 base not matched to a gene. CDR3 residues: CSVDTGGTNEKLFF. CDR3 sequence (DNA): TGCAGCGTTGATACAGGGGGCACTAATGAAAAACTGTTTTTT.

DNA of the CDR3: TGTGCCAGCAGTGACCTGACAGGGTTGCAAGAGACCCAGTACTTC. It translates to CASSDLTGLQETQYF. The chain is built from TRBV25-1 and TRBJ2-5; 7 bases are a match to TRBD1. The CDR3 contains 15 residues. The V gene end was trimmed by 3 bases and the J gene end by 2 bases; junction bases not matched to a gene: 6. In germline, CDR1 is MGHDK, CDR2 SYGVNS.

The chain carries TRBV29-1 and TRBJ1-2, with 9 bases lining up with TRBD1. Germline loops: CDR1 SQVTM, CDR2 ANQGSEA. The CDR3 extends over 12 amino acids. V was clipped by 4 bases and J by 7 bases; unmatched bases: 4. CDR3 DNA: TGCAGCGTTGGGACAGGGGCCAGTGGCTACACCTTC. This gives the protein CSVGTGASGYTF.

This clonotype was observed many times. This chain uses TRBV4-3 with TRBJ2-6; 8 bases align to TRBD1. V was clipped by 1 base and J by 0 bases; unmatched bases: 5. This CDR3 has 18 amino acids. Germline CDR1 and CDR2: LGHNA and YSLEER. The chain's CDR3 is CASSQGGQGPSGANVLTF. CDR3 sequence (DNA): TGCGCCAGCAGCCAAGGAGGACAGGGCCCCTCTGGGGCCAACGTCCTGACTTTC.

The DNA for the CDR3 is TGTGCCATCAGTGAGATGGACACTGAAGCTTTCTTT. This encodes CAISEMDTEAFF. This chain connects TRBV10-3 to TRBJ1-1; D gene ambiguous. The germline V and J ends were trimmed by 2 bases and 3 bases, with 4 bases remaining between them. Germline loops: CDR1 ENHRY, CDR2 SYGVKD. The CDR3 totals 12 residues.

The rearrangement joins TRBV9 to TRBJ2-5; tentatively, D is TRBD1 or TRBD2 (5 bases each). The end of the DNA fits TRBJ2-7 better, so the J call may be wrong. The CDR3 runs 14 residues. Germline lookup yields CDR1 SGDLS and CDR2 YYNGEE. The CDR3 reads CASSVGDPKYEQYF. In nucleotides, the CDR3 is TGTGCCAGCAGCGTAGGGGACCCAAAGTACGAGCAGTACTTC.

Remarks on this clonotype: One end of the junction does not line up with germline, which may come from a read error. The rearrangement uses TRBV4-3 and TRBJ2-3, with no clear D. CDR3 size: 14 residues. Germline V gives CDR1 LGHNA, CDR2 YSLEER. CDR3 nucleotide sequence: TGTGCCAGCAGCCCCAGCGCCCACACAGATACGCAGTATTTT. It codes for CASSPSAHTDTQYF.

The CDR3 DNA reads as TGCAGTGCTAGAGATCTGAGGGGAGCGGGAGGAAGCGATACGCAGTATTTT. Protein: CSARDLRGAGGSDTQYF. The J gene is TRBJ2-3, the V gene TRBV20-1, with 9 nucleotides matching TRBD2. Germline V CDR1 and CDR2: DFQATT, SNEGSKA (reference sequence). The CDR3 runs to 17 residues. With V trimmed by 0 bases and J by 6 bases, 13 bases remained unmatched.

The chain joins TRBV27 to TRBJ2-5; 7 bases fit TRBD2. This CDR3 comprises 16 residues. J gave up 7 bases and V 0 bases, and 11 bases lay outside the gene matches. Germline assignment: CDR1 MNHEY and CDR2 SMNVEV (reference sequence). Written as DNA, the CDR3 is TGTGCCAGCAGTTTATCTGCGGGAGACTTGGGGGGGACCCAGTACTTC. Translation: CASSLSAGDLGGTQYF.

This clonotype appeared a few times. The CDR3 bases are TGTGCCAGCATTGATTATCGGACACCAACTGCGGATACGCAGTATTTT. Translation: CASIDYRTPTADTQYF. The chain uses TRBV7-9 and TRBJ2-3; possibly TRBD1 for D (5 bases). The CDR3 contains 16 residues. The germline V gene has CDR1 SEHNR and CDR2 FQNEAQ (reference sequence). V gave up 7 bases and J gave up 6 bases, with 23 bases separating them. Full variable domain (missing parts from reference TRBV7-9 and TRBJ2-3): DTGVSQNPRHKITKRGQNVTFRCDPISEHNRLYWYRQTLGQGPEFLTYFQNEAQLEKSRLLSDRFSAERPKGSFSTLEIQRTEQGDSAMYLCASIDYRTPTADTQYFGPGTRLTVL.

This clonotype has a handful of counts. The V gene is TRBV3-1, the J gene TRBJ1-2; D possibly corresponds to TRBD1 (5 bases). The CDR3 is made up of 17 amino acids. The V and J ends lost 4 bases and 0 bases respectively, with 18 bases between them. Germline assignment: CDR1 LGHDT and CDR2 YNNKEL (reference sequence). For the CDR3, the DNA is TGTGCCAGCAGCCTCCCGGACCAGGGACCCCCTAACTATGGCTACACCTTC. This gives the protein CASSLPDQGPPNYGYTF.